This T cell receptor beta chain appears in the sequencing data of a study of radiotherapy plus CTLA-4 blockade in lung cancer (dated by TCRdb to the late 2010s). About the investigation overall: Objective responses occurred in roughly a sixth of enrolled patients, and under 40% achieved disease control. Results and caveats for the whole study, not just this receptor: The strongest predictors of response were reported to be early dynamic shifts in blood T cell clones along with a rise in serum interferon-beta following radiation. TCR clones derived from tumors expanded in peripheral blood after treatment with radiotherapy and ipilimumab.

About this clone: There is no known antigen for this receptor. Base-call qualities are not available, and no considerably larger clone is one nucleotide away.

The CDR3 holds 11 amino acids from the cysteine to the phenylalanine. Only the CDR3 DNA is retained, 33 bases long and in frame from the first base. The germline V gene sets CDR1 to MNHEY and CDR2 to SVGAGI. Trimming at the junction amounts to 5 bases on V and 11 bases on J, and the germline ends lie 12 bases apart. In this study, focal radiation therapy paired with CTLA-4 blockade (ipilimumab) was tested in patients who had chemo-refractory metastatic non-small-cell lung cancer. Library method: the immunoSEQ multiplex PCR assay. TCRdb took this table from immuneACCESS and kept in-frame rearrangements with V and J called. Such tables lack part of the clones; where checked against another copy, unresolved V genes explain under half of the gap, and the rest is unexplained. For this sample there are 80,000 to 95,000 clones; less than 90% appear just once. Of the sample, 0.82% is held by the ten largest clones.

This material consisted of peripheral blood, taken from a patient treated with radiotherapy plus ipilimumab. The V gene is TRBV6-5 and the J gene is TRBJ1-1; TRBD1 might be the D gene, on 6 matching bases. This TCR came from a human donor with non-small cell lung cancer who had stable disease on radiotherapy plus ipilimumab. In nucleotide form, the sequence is TGTGCCAGCAGTGGGTCCGACAGGGCTTTCTTT. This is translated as CASSGSDRAFF.